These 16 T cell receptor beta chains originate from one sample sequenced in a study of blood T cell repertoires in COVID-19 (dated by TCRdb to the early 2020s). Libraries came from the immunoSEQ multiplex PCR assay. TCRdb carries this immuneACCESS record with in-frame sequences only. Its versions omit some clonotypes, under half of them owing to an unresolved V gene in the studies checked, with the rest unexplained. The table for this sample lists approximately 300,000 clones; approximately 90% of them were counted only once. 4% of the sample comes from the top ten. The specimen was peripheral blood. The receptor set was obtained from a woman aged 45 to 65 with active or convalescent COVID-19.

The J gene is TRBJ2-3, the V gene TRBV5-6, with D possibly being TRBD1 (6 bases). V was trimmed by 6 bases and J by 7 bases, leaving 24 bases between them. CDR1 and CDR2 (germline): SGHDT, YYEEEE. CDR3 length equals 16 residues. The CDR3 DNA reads TGTGCCAGCATACCTCCCGACGGGACACTGCCCCATACGCAGTATTTT. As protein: CASIPPDGTLPHTQYF.

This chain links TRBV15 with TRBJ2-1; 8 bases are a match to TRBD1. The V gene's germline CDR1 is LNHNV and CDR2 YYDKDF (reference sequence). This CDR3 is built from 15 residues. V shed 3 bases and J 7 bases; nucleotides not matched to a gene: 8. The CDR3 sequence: CATSSAGTGRNEQFF. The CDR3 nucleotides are TGTGCCACCAGCAGCGCCGGGACAGGCCGTAATGAGCAGTTCTTC. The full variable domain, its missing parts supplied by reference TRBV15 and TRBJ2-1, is DAMVIQNPRYQVTQFGKPVTLSCSQTLNHNVMYWYQQKSSQAPKLLFHYYDKDFNNEADTPDNFQSRRPNTSFCFLDIRSPGLGDTAMYLCATSSAGTGRNEQFFGPGTRLTVL.

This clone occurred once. Written as DNA, the CDR3 is TGTGCCAGCAGCTTTGTTTCGCTAGCGGGAGGATTATCCTACAATGAGCAGTTCTTC. It codes for CASSFVSLAGGLSYNEQFF. The J gene is TRBJ2-1, the V gene TRBV7-8; 11 bases fit TRBD2. Trimming took 3 bases from V and 1 from J; bases not matched to a gene: 11. The CDR3 is made up of 19 amino acids. CDR1 is SGHVS, CDR2 FQNEAQ, per germline.

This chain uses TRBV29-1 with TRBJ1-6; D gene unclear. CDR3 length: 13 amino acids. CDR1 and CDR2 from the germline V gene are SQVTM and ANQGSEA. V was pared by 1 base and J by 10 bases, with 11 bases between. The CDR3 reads CSVEVTGGSPLHF. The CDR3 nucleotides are TGCAGCGTTGAAGTTACGGGTGGCTCACCCCTCCACTTT.

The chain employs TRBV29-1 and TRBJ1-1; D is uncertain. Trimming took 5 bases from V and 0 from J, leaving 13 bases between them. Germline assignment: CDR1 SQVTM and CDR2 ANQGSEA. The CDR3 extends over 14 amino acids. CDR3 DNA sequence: TGCAGCGTTTCTGGCCAATACATGAACACTGAAGCTTTCTTT. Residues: CSVSGQYMNTEAFF.

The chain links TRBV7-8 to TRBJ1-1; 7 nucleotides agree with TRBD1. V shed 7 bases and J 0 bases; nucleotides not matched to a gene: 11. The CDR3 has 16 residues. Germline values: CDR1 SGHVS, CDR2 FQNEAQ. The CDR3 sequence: CASIDGTALMNTEAFF. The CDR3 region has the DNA TGTGCCAGCATCGATGGGACAGCTCTCATGAACACTGAAGCTTTCTTT.

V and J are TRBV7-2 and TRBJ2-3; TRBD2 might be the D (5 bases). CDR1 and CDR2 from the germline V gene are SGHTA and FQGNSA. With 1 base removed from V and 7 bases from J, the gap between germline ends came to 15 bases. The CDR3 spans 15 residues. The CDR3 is CASSLGGRSENTQYF. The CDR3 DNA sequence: TGTGCCAGCAGCTTAGGCGGGCGTTCAGAAAATACGCAGTATTTT.

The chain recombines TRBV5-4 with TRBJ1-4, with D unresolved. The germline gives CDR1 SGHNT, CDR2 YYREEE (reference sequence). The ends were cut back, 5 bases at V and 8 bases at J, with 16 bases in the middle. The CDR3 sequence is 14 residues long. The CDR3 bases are TGTGCCAGCAGTCCCGGAGGTCAGGAAGAAAAACTGTTTTTT. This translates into CASSPGGQEEKLFF.

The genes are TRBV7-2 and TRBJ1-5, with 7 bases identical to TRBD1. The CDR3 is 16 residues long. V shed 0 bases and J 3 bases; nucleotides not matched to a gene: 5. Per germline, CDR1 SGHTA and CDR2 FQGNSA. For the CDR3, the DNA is TGTGCCAGCAGCTTAGCGGGAACAGGGGTCAATCAGCCCCAGCATTTT. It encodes CASSLAGTGVNQPQHF.

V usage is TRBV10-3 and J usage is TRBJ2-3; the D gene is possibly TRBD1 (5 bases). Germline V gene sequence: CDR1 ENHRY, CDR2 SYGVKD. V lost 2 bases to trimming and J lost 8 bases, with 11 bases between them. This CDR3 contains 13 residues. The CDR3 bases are TGTGCCATCAGTGAGGCGACAGAGGTTACGCAGTATTTT. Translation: CAISEATEVTQYF.

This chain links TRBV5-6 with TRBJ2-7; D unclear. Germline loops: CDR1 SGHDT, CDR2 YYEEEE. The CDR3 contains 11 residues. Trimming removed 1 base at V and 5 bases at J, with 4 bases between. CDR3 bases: TGTGCCAGCAGCTTGTTCGACGAGCAGTACTTC. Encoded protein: CASSLFDEQYF.

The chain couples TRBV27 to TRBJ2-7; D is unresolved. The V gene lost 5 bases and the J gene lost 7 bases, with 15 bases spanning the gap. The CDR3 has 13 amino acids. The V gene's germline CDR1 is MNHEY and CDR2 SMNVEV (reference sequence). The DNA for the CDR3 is TGTGCCAGCAGTCCCTCAGAAATCAGGGAGCAGTACTTC. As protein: CASSPSEIREQYF.

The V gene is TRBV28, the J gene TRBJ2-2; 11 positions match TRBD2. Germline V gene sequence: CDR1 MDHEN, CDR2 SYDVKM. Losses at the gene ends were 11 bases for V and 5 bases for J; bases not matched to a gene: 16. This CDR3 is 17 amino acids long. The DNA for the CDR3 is TGTGCCCCACCCCGAAGTAGCGGGAGGGGGGCAACCGGGGAGCTGTTTTTT. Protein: CAPPRSSGRGATGELFF.

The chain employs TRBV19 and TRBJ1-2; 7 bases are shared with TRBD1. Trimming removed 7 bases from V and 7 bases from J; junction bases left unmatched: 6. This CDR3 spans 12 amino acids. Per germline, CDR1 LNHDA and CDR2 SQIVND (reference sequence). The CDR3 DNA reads TGTGCCAGTACCAAGACAGGGTTTGGCTACACCTTC. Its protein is CASTKTGFGYTF.

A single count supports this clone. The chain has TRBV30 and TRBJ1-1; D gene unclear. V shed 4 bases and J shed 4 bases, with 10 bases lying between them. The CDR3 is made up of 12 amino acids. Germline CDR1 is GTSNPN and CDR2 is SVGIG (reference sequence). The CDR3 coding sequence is TGTGCCTGGACCCCGGTGAGCACTGAAGCTTTCTTT. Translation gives CAWTPVSTEAFF.

CDR3 protein: CASSPTFGQGGGYTF. DNA of the CDR3: TGTGCCAGCAGCCCAACCTTCGGACAGGGGGGTGGCTACACCTTC. The chain uses TRBV9 and TRBJ1-2; 10 bases fit TRBD1. V lost 4 bases and J lost 7; bases outside the gene matches: 10. Per the germline V gene, CDR1 is SGDLS and CDR2 is YYNGEE. This CDR3 region has 15 residues.